The 2 T cell receptor beta chains below all came from one sample that was sequenced in a study of blood T cell repertoires in COVID-19. Clones were sequenced by immunoSEQ multiplex PCR, and TCRdb holds only the in-frame ones, with some missing. In the table there are approximately 350,000 clones, roughly nine tenths of which are singletons. The sample taken for sequencing was PBMCs or T cells enriched from blood (not recorded which). The receptors shown here come from a young man who had recovered from COVID-19.

The chain couples TRBV5-1 to TRBJ2-3; no definite D call. CDR3 length: 12 residues. The germline gives CDR1 SGHRS, CDR2 YFSETQ. Trimming pared 6 bases from V and 6 bases from J, leaving 11 bases between. The CDR3 here is CASTNPGDTQYF. The CDR3 DNA is TGCGCCAGCACGAACCCCGGGGATACGCAGTATTTT.

This sequence joins TRBV28 and TRBJ1-5, with 9 nucleotides matching TRBD1. Trimming at V came to 4 bases and at J to 1 base, leaving 14 bases not matched to a gene. This CDR3 has 19 residues. Germline assignment: CDR1 MDHEN and CDR2 SYDVKM. The CDR3, as DNA: TGTGCCAGCAGTTCCTACAGGGGGCAAGCCCCCCAGAGCAATCAGCCCCAGCATTTT. Its translation: CASSSYRGQAPQSNQPQHF.